One TCR beta chain is described in this entry. Per germline, CDR1 SNHLY and CDR2 FYNNEI. V shed 5 bases, J shed 0 bases, and the junction held 7 bases outside the gene matches. This CDR3 is built from 15 residues. This sample was included in a study of shared clonotypes between healthy human individuals. The repertoire was sequenced with immunoSEQ multiplex PCR; TCRdb's copy has only in-frame clones and lacks some. The sample yields about 2.4 million clones, 93% seen once. The chain is built from TRBV2 and TRBJ2-7; TRBD1 aligns across 7 bases. The clonotype originates from a man aged 18 to 30 in good health. Some clones in this sample may be carry-over from other donors' samples. Sequencing used naive CD4+ T cells from PBMCs. Subset meaning: CD45RA+ positively selected. CDR3 in DNA: TGTGCCAGCAGTCGAGAGGACAGGACCTCCTACGAGCAGTACTTC. Protein product: CASSREDRTSYEQYF.